This TCR beta chain originates from a study of glioma-infiltrating T cells. Using RNA template, CDR3s of TCR alpha and beta were amplified with iRepertoire arm-PCR. Tissue mRNA or PBMC total RNA, 100-400 ng, went into one-step reverse transcription and amplification. TCRdb ran MiXCR on the multiplex PCR reads and lists one entry per CDR3 protein. Among approximately 11,000 distinct CDR3 sequences listed, around 27% were seen once. This clonotype was counted only a few times. Its antigen is still unknown. Study-level results: Tissue-blood divergence was below expectation in non-neoplastic patients, above in gliomas.

Sequenced: glioma tissue, nonneoplastic brain tissue, or PBMCs (not recorded which). The receptor's source is a human donor with low-grade glioma or glioblastoma, undergoing nonglioma brain surgery, or in good health (not recorded which).

CDR3 sequence reads: CASSPIKGGGVNTEAFF. The CDR3 DNA reads TGTGCCAGCTCACCGATCAAGGGGGGGGGGGTGAACACTGAAGCTTTCTTT. The V and J genes are TRBV18 and TRBJ1-1; maybe TRBD1 (6 bases). Deletions cut 3 bases from V and 0 bases from J, with 17 bases between. This CDR3 has 17 amino acids. Germline V gene lookup returns CDR1 KGHSH and CDR2 LQKENI.